Each of the 9 T cell receptor beta chains below was sequenced from the same sample in a study of cytomegalovirus exposure and HLA in healthy donors. Vbeta (60) and Jbeta (13) primers were used in the PCR. Clones were read by immunoSEQ multiplex PCR, and TCRdb kept only the in-frame ones, dropping some. Here the sample spans fewer than 200,000 clones, less than 85% being singletons. Sequenced input: PBMCs. These receptors were taken from a male donor in good health and CMV-seronegative.

Here the CDR3 reads CASSEVRGGRGQAQYF. In DNA form, the CDR3 reads TGTGCCAGCAGTGAAGTCAGGGGAGGCCGAGGACAGGCCCAGTACTTC. This sequence joins TRBV6-1 and TRBJ2-5; tentatively, D is TRBD1 (7 bases). Trimming stripped 1 base from V and 9 bases from J, with 21 bases between. This CDR3 has 16 amino acids. The germline V gene encodes CDR1 MNHNS and CDR2 SASEGT.

The chain uses TRBV7-9 and TRBJ2-2; possibly TRBD1 for D (6 bases). The CDR3 is 16 residues long. The V gene lost 0 bases and the J gene lost 5 bases, with 13 bases spanning the gap. CDR1 is SEHNR, CDR2 FQNEAQ, per germline (reference sequence). In nucleotides, the CDR3 is TGTGCCAGCAGCTTAGCGGGGGCCCAAACAACCGGGGAGCTGTTTTTT. Its translation: CASSLAGAQTTGELFF.

The chain recombines TRBV27 with TRBJ1-1, with TRBD1 as a possible D gene (6 bases). V shed 3 bases and J shed 0 bases, with 8 bases lying between them. CDR1 MNHEY and CDR2 SMNVEV come from the germline V gene (reference sequence). This CDR3 spans 14 amino acids. CDR3 nucleotide sequence: TGTGCCAGCAGTTTTCAGGGGATGAACACTGAAGCTTTCTTT. Its translation is CASSFQGMNTEAFF.

The DNA of the CDR3 is TGTGCCATCAGGGCGGGACAGGGGTCGGGGGTAGGGGCCAACGTCCTGACTTTC. It codes for CAIRAGQGSGVGANVLTF. V is TRBV10-3 and J is TRBJ2-6; 10 positions agree with TRBD1. Trimming at V came to 6 bases and at J to 4 bases, leaving 12 bases not matched to a gene. Germline V gives CDR1 ENHRY, CDR2 SYGVKD. This CDR3 has 18 amino acids.

The rearrangement links TRBV7-2 to TRBJ1-3, with 8 bases matching TRBD1. Per the germline V gene, CDR1 is SGHTA and CDR2 is FQGNSA. V shed 1 base, J shed 2 bases, and the junction held 4 bases outside the gene matches. This CDR3 is 16 amino acids long. The CDR3 nucleotides are TGTGCCAGCAGCTTAGAAGGACAGGGAACTGGAAACACCATATATTTT. Translated: CASSLEGQGTGNTIYF.

This clone was seen a handful of times. This chain links TRBV19 with TRBJ1-3; no definite D call. V lost 4 bases and J 0 bases, leaving 7 bases between the germline ends. There are 14 residues in the CDR3. Germline V gene sequence: CDR1 LNHDA, CDR2 SQIVND (reference sequence). CDR3 bases: TGTGCCAGTAGTAGCGGAAGCTCTGGAAACACCATATATTTT. It specifies CASSSGSSGNTIYF.

V and J are TRBV6-4 and TRBJ2-1, with D perhaps matching TRBD2 (6 bases). The CDR3 has 12 amino acids. V lost 8 bases to trimming and J lost 5 bases, with 10 bases between them. Germline V gene data show CDR1 as MRHNA and CDR2 as SNTAGT. CDR3: CASGGVNNEQFF. Written as DNA, the CDR3 is TGTGCCAGCGGAGGGGTGAACAATGAGCAGTTCTTC.

The V and J genes are TRBV28 and TRBJ1-4; tentatively, D is TRBD1 (6 bases). Per the germline V gene, CDR1 is MDHEN and CDR2 is SYDVKM. This CDR3 is 16 amino acids long. V dropped 7 bases and J dropped 4 bases, with 19 bases sitting between them. The CDR3 loop reads CASTMGVTGFNEKLFF. The CDR3 nucleotides read TGTGCCAGCACCATGGGGGTTACAGGGTTTAATGAAAAACTGTTTTTT.

The chain recombines TRBV2 with TRBJ1-2; 9 nucleotides match TRBD1. CDR1 is SNHLY and CDR2 is FYNNEI in the germline V gene. The CDR3 extends over 15 amino acids. V lost 7 bases to trimming and J lost 8 bases; unmatched junction nucleotides: 14. Here the CDR3 DNA reads TGTGCCAGCACTCCTAAACAGGGGGCGTATGTCGGCTACACCTTC. This translates into CASTPKQGAYVGYTF.